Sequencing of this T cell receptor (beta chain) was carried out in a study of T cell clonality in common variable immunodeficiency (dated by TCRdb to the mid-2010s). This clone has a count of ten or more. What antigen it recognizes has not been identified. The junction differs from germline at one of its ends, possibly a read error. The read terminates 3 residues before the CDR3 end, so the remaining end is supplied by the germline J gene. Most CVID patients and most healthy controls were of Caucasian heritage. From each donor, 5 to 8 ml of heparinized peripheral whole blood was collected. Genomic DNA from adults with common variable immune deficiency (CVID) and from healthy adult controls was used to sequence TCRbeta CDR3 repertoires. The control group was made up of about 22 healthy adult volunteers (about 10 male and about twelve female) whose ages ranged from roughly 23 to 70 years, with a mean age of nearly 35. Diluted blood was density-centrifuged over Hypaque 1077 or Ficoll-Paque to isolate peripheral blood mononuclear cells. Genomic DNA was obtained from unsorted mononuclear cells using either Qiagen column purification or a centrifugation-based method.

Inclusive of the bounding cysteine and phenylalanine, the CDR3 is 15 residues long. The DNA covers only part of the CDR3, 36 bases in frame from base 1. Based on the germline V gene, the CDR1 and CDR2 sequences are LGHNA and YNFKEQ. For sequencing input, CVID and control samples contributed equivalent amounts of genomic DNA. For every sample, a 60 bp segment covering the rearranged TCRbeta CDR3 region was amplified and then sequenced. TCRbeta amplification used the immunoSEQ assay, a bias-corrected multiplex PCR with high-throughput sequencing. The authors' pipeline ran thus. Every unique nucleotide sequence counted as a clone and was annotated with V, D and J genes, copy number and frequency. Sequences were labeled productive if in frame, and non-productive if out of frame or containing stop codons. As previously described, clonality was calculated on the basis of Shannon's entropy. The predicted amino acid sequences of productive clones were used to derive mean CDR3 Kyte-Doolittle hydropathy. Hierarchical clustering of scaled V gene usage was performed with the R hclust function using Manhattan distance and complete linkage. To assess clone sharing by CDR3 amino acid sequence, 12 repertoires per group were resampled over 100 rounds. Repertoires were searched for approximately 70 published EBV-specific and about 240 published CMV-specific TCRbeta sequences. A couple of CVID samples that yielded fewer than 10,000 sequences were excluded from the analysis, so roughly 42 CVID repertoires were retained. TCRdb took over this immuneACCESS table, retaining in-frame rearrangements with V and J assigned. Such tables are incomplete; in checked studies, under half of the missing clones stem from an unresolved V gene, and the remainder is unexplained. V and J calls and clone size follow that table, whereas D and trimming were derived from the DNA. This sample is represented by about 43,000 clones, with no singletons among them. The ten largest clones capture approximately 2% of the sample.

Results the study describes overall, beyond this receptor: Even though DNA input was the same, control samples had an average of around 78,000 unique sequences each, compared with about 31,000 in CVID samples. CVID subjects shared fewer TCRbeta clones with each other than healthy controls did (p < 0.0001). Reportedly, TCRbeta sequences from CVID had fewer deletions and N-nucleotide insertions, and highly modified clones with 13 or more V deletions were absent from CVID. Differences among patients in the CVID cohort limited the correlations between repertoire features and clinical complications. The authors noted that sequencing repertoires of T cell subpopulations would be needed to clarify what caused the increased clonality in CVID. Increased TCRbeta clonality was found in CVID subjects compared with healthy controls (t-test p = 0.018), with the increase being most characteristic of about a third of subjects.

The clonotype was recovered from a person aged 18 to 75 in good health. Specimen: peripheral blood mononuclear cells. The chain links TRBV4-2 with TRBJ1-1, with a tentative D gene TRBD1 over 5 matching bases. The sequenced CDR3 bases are TGCGCCAGCAGCCAAGGCCAGGGTCTGAACACTGAA. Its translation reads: CASSQGQGLNTE. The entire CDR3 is CASSQGQGLNTEAFF.